The source of this TCR beta chain is a study of T cells in Graves' hyperthyroidism and ophthalmopathy. Amplification of TCR beta CDR3 regions was performed using RNA transcripts as template. First-round RT-PCR of the TCR CDR3 relied on the HTBI primer set. TCRdb used MiXCR to reprocess the multiplex PCR reads, holding one entry per CDR3 protein. This table holds about half a million distinct CDR3 sequences, more than 15% found once. Looked up from germline, CDR1 is LGHNA and CDR2 is YSLEER. Trimming pared 5 bases from V and 2 bases from J, leaving 13 bases between. The CDR3 is made up of 15 amino acids. PBMCs were collected from a roughly 10 ml volume of fresh peripheral blood.

The sample consisted of blood. This receptor was taken from a young woman with Graves' ophthalmopathy. The chain is built from TRBV4-3 and TRBJ2-1; either TRBD1 or TRBD2 may supply D (5 bases each). The CDR3 DNA sequence: TGCGCCAGCAGCTCCGGGGCTGGGACCTACAATGAGCAGTTCTTC. This codes for CASSSGAGTYNEQFF.